This record concerns one TCR beta chain sequence. Its antigen is undetermined. Healthy Caucasian individuals made up all the donors. This specimen belongs to a study of identical twins. Points from the study as a whole: Within twin pairs, the out-of-frame alpha sequences they shared showed excess low generation probability. In monozygotic twins, models underestimated the sharing of out-of-frame TCR alpha.

A universal primer binding site was introduced by template switching. The final cDNA contained unique molecular identifiers. MiXCR, run by TCRdb on the 5' RACE reads, gives a single entry per CDR3 protein. Of a few hundred thousand distinct CDR3 sequences listed, about 12% were seen once; the top ten hold under 4.5%. Separately, the same data were catalogued under a study of yellow fever vaccine responses in identical twins.

The clonotype was recovered from a woman aged 18-29 years in good health. The sequencing input was memory (CD45RO+) T cells sorted from blood.

CDR3 residues: CSARTGTGTRDTQYF. The CDR3 DNA follows: TGCAGTGCTAGAACCGGGACAGGGACCCGAGATACGCAGTATTTT. J is TRBJ2-3 and V is TRBV20-1; TRBD1 matches 9 bases. The CDR3 is made up of 15 amino acids. In germline, CDR1 is DFQATT, CDR2 SNEGSKA (reference sequence). J gave up 5 bases and V 2 bases, and 8 bases lay outside the gene matches.